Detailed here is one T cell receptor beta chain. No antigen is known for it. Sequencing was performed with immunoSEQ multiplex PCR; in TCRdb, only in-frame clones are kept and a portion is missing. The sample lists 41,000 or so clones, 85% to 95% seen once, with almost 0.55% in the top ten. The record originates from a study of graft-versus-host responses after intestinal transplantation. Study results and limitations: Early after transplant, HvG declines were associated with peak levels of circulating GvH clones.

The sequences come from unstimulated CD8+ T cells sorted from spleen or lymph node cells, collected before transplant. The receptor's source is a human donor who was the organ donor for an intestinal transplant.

CDR3 protein: CASSLVNTEAFF. In nucleotides, the CDR3 is TGTGCCAGCAGCTTGGTGAACACTGAAGCTTTCTTT. The chain couples TRBV5-6 to TRBJ1-1, with unresolved D. This CDR3 is built from 12 residues. The germline V gene has CDR1 SGHDT and CDR2 YYEEEE. Trimming cost V 0 bases and J 0 bases, with 0 bases left between them.